Each of the 5 T cell receptor beta chains below was sequenced from the same sample in a study of T-cell reconstitution after alpha-beta-depleted transplantation in children. Unique molecular identifiers featured in how the TCRbeta library was prepared. TCRdb ran MiXCR on the PCR reads and lists one entry per CDR3 protein. This table holds some 200,000 distinct CDR3 sequences, roughly 6.5% found once. The sample here was PBMCs, taken before TCRalphabeta/CD19-depleted stem cell transplant. The origin of the receptors is a girl less than two years old with combined immunodeficiency, due to receive a stem cell transplant.

The gene calls are TRBV5-4 and TRBJ2-3; D gene uncertain. Per germline, CDR1 SGHNT and CDR2 YYREEE (reference sequence). This CDR3 has 14 residues. The V end was cut by 4 bases, the J end by 2 bases, with 11 bases between. CDR3 in amino acids: CASSQGPHTDTQYF. The CDR3 nucleotides read TGTGCCAGCAGCCAAGGCCCGCACACAGATACGCAGTATTTT.

The sample holds many counts of this clonotype. The V gene is TRBV28, the J gene TRBJ2-5, with D tentatively TRBD2 (6 bases). This CDR3 has 15 amino acids. Trimming pared 5 bases from V and 5 bases from J, leaving 18 bases between. Germline V gives CDR1 MDHEN, CDR2 SYDVKM. CDR3 amino acids: CASSLLLASFETQYF. For the CDR3, the DNA is TGTGCCAGCAGTCTCCTACTAGCCTCTTTTGAGACCCAGTACTTC. Looking up the rest from reference TRBV28 and TRBJ2-5 gives the full variable domain: DVKVTQSSRYLVKRTGEKVFLECVQDMDHENMFWYRQDPGLGLRLIYFSYDVKMKEKGDIPEGYSVSREKKERFSLILESASTNQTSMYLCASSLLLASFETQYFGPGTRLLVL.

This clonotype was found many times. V gene TRBV7-9 combines with J gene TRBJ1-1; D possibly corresponds to TRBD1 (6 bases). In germline, CDR1 is SEHNR, CDR2 FQNEAQ (reference sequence). V was shortened by 6 bases and J by 3 bases, with 17 bases between the two germline ends. The CDR3 is 15 amino acids. The CDR3 DNA sequence: TGTGCCAGCAGTTTTGGACACAGGGAAGACACTGAAGCTTTCTTT. Translated, it gives CASSFGHREDTEAFF.

This clonotype was detected many times. This chain uses TRBV27 with TRBJ2-1, with no clear D. The CDR3 is 15 residues long. V dropped 2 bases and J dropped 7 bases, with 15 bases sitting between them. In germline, CDR1 is MNHEY, CDR2 SMNVEV (reference sequence). This CDR3 is CASSLGTPWGNEQFF. The CDR3, as DNA: TGTGCCAGCAGTTTAGGCACCCCTTGGGGTAATGAGCAGTTCTTC.

This clonotype was seen more than once but under ten times. The V call is TRBV7-2, the J call TRBJ1-5; 9 nucleotides line up with TRBD1. V trimming: 4 bases; J trimming: 10 bases; junction bases outside the gene matches: 5. This CDR3 is 13 amino acids long. Germline V lookup: CDR1 SGHTA, CDR2 FQGNSA. The CDR3 DNA sequence: TGTGCCAGCAGCTGGGACAGGGTAATTCCCCAGCATTTT. Translation gives CASSWDRVIPQHF.